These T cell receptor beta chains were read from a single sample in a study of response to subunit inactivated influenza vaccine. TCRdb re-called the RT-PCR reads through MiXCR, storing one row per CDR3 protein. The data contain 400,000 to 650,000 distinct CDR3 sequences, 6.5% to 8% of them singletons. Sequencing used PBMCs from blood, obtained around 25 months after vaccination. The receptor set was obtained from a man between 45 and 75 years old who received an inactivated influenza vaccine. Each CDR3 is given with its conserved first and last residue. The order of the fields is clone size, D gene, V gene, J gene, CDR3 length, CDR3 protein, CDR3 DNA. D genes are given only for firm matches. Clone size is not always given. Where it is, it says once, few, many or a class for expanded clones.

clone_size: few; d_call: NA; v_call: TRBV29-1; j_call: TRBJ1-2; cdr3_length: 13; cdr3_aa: CSVDEPGVGGYTF; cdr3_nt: TGCAGCGTTGACGAGCCGGGTGTCGGCGGCTACACCTTC
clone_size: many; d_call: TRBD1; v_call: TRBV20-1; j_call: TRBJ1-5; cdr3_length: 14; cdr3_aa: CSASGTVSNQPQHF; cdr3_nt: TGCAGTGCCAGTGGGACAGTTAGCAATCAGCCCCAGCATTTT
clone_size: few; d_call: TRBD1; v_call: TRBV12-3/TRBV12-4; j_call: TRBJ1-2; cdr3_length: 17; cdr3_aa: CASSLIHGAGGNYGYTF; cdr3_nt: TGTGCCAGCAGTTTAATTCATGGGGCAGGGGGCAACTATGGCTACACCTTC
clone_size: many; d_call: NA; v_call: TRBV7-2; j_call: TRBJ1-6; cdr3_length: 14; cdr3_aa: CASRGSGNNSPLHF; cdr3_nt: TGTGCCAGCAGGGGGTCAGGGAACAATTCACCCCTCCACTTT
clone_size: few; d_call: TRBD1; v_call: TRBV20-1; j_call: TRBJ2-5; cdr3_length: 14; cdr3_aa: CSGQDRGRQETQYF; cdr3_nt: TGCAGTGGCCAAGACAGGGGCCGCCAAGAGACCCAGTACTTC
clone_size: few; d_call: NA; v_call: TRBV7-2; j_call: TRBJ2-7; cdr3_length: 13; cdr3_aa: CASSSHRDSEQYF; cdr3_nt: TGTGCCAGCAGCTCACACCGGGACTCCGAGCAGTACTTC
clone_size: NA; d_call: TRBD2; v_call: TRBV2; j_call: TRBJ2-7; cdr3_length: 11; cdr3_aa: CASWGGFEQYF; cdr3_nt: TGTGCCAGCTGGGGGGGTTTCGAGCAGTACTTC
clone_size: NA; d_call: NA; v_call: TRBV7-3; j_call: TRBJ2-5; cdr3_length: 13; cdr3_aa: CASSRGVEETQHF; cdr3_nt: TGTGCCAGCAGTAGGGGGGTGGAAGAGACCCAGCACTTC
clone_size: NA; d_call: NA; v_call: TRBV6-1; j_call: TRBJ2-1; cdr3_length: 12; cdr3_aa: CASSEYIGEQFF; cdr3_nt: TGTGCCAGCAGTGAGTATATAGGTGAGCAGTTCTTC
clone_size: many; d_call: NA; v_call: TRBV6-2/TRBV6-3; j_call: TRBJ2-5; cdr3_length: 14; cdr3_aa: CASTLDNFNGAQYF; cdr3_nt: TGTGCCAGCACCTTGGACAACTTCAATGGGGCCCAGTACTTC
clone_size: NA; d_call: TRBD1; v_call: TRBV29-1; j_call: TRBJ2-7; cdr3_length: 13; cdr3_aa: CSARGQPSYEQYF; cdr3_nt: TGCAGCGCAAGGGGACAGCCGTCCTACGAGCAGTACTTC
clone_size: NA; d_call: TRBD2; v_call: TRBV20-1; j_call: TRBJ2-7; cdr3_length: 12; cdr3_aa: CSGSSGGYEQYF; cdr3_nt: TGCAGCGGAAGTAGCGGGGGATACGAGCAGTACTTC
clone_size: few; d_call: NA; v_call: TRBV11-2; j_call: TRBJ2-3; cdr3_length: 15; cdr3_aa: CASSYTWGVGDTQYF; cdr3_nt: TGTGCCAGCAGCTATACGTGGGGGGTAGGAGATACGCAGTATTTT
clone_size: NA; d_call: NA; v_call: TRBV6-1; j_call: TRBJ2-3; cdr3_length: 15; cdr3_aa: CASSEAGRTTDTQYF; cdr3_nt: TGTGCCAGCAGTGAAGCAGGGCGAACCACAGATACGCAGTATTTT
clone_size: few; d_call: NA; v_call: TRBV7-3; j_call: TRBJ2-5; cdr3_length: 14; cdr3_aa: CASSSFGGQETQYF; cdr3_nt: TGTGCCAGCAGCTCTTTTGGAGGGCAAGAGACCCAGTACTTC
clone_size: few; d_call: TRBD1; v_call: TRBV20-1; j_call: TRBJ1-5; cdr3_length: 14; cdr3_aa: CSARYRGSNQPQHF; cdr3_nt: TGCAGTGCTAGGTACAGGGGGAGCAATCAGCCCCAGCATTTT
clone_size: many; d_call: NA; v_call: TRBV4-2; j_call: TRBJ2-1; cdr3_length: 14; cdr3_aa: CASGRGQVQNEQFF; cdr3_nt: TGTGCCAGCGGACGAGGGCAGGTCCAGAATGAGCAGTTCTTC
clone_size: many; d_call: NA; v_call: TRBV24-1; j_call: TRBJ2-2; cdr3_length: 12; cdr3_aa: CATSRPSGELFF; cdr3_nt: TGTGCCACCAGCCGACCCTCCGGGGAGCTGTTTTTT
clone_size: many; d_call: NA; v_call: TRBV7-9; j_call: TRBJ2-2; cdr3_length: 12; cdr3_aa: CAHPTIFGELFF; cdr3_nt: TGTGCCCACCCAACGATATTTGGGGAGCTGTTTTTT
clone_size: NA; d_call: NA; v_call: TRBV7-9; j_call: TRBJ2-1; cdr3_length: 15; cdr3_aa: CASSLFRPDKNEQFF; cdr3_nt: TGTGCCAGCAGCTTATTCAGGCCTGATAAGAATGAGCAGTTCTTC
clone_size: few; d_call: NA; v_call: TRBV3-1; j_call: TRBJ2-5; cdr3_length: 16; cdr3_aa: CASSGRLRSTRETQYF; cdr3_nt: TGTGCCAGCAGCGGCCGCTTAAGGTCAACGCGAGAGACCCAGTACTTC
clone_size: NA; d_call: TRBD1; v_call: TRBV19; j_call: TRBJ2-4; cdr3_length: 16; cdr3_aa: CASSTGTGLGLNIQYF; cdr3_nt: TGTGCCAGTAGTACTGGGACAGGGTTGGGGTTAAACATTCAGTACTTC
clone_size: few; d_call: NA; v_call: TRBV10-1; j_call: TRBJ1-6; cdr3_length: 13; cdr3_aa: CASSEQFNSPLHF; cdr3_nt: TGCGCCAGCAGTGAACAGTTTAATTCACCCCTCCACTTT
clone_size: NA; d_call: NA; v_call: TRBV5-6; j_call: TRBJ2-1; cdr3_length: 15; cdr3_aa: CASSLGASGYKEQFF; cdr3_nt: TGTGCCAGCAGTTTGGGGGCTAGCGGATACAAAGAGCAGTTCTTC
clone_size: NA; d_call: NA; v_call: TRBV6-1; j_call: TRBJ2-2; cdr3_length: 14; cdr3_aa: CASSELIHTGELFF; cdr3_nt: TGTGCCAGCAGTGAACTGATCCACACCGGGGAGCTGTTTTTT
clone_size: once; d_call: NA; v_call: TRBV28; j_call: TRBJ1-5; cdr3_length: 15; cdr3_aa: CASSIRHISNQPQHF; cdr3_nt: TGTGCCAGCAGTATCCGACATATTAGCAATCAGCCCCAGCATTTT
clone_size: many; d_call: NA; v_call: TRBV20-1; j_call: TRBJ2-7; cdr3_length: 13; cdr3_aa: CSAYSGLTYEQYF; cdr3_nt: TGCAGTGCTTATAGCGGTCTTACCTACGAGCAGTACTTC
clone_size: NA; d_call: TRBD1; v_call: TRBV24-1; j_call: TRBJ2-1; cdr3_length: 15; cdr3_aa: CATSDYRGWDNEQFF; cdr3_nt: TGTGCCACCAGTGACTACAGGGGCTGGGACAATGAGCAGTTCTTC
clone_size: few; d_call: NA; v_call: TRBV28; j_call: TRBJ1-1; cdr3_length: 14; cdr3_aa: CASSHGRVGTEAFF; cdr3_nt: TGTGCCAGCAGCCATGGCAGGGTGGGTACTGAAGCTTTCTTT
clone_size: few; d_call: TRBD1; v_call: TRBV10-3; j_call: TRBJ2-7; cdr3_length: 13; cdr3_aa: CAIQPTGAYEQYF; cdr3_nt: TGTGCCATCCAGCCTACAGGGGCCTACGAGCAGTACTTC
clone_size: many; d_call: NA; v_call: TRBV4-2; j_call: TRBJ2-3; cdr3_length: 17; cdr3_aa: CASSQDLGGHTSDTQYF; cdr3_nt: TGTGCCAGCAGCCAAGATCTGGGGGGACACACATCAGATACGCAGTATTTT
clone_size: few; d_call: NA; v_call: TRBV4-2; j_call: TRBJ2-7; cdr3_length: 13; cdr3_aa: CASSQDDGREQYF; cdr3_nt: TGTGCCAGCAGCCAAGATGATGGCAGGGAGCAGTACTTC
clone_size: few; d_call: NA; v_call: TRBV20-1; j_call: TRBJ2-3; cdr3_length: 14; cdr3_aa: CSARDEGFSDTQYF; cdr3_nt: TGCAGTGCTAGAGACGAGGGGTTTTCAGATACGCAGTATTTT
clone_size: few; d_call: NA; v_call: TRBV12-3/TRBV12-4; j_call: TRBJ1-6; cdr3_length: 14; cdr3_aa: CASSQSRGGSPLHF; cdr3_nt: TGTGCCAGCAGCCAGTCAAGGGGAGGTTCACCCCTCCACTTT
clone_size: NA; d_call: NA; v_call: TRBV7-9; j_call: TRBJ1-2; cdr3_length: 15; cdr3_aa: CASSLVASANYGYTF; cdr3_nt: TGTGCCAGCAGCTTAGTGGCGTCAGCTAACTATGGCTACACCTTC
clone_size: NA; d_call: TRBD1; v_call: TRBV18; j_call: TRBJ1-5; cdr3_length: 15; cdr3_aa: CASSPDRGVHQPQHF; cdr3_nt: TGTGCCAGCTCACCCGACAGGGGTGTACATCAGCCCCAGCATTTT
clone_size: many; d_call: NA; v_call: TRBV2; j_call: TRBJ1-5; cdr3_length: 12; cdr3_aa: CASSEGGQPQHF; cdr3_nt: TGTGCCAGCAGTGAAGGGGGACAGCCCCAGCATTTT
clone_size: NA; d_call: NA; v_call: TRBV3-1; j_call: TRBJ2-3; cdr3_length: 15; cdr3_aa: CASSKKGGWADTQYF; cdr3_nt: TGTGCCAGCTCCAAGAAGGGCGGGTGGGCAGATACGCAGTATTTT
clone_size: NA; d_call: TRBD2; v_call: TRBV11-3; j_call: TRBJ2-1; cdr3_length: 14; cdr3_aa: CASSLGGSTDEQFF; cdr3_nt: TGTGCCAGCAGCTTGGGAGGGAGTACCGATGAGCAGTTCTTC
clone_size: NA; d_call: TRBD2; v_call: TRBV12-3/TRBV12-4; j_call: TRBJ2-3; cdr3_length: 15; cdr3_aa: CASSLFGTTTDTQYF; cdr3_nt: TGTGCCAGCAGTTTATTTGGGACTACCACAGATACGCAGTATTTT
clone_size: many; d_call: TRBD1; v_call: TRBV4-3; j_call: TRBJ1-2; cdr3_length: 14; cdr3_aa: CASSQSTGGSGYTF; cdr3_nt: TGCGCCAGCAGCCAATCTACAGGGGGCTCTGGCTACACCTTC
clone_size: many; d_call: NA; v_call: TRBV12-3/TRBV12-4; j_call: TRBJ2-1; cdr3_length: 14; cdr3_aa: CASRRGAGSYEQFF; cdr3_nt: TGTGCCAGCAGGCGGGGTGCCGGGAGCTATGAGCAGTTCTTC
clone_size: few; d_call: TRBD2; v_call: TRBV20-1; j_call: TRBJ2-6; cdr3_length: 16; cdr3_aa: CSARDGRGSGANVLTF; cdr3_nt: TGCAGTGCTAGAGATGGGAGGGGCTCTGGGGCCAACGTCCTGACTTTC